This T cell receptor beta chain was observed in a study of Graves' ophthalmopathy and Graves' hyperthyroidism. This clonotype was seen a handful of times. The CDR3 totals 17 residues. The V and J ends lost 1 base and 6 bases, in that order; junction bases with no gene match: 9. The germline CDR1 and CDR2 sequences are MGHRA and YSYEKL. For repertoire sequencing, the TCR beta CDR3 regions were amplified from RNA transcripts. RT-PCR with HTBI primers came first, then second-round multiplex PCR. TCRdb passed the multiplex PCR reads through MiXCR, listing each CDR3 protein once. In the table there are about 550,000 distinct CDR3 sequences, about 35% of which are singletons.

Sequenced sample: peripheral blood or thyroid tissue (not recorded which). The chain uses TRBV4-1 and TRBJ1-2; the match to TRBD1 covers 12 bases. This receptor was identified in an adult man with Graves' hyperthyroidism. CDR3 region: CASSQGPAGQGAHGYTF. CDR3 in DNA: TGCGCCAGCAGCCAAGGCCCGGCGGGACAGGGGGCCCATGGCTACACCTTC.